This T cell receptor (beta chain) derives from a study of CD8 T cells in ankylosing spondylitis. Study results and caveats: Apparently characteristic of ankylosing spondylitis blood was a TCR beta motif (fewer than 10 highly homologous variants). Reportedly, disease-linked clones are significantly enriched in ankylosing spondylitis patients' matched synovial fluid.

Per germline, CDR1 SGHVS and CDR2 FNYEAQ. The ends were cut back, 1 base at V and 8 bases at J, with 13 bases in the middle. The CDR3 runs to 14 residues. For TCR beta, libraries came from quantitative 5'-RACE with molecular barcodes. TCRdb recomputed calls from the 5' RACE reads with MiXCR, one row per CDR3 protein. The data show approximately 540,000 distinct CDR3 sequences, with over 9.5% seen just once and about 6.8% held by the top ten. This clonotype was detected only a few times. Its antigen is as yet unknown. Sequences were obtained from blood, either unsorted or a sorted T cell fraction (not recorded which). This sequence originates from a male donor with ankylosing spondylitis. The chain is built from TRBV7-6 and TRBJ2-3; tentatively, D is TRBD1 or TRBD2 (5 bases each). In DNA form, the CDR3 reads TGTGCCAGCAGCTTAGGGAGCCATGGGGGTACGCAGTATTTT. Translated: CASSLGSHGGTQYF.